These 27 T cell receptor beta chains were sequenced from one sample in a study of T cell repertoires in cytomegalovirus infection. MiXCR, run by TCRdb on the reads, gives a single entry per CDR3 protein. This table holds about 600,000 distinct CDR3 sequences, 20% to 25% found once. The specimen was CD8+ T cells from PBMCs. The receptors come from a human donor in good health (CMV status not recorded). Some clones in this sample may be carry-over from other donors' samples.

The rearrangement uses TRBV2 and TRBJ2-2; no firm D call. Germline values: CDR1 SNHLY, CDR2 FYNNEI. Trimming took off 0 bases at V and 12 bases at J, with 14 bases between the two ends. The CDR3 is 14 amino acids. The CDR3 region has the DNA TGTGCCAGCAGTGAAGCAGGGCTTCCGAAAAAGCTGTTTTTT. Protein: CASSEAGLPKKLFF. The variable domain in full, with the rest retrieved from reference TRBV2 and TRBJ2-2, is EPEVTQTPSHQVTQMGQEVILRCVPISNHLYFYWYRQILGQKVEFLVSFYNNEISEKSEIFDDQFSVERPDGSNFTLKIRSTKLEDSAMYFCASSEAGLPKKLFFGEGSRLTVL.

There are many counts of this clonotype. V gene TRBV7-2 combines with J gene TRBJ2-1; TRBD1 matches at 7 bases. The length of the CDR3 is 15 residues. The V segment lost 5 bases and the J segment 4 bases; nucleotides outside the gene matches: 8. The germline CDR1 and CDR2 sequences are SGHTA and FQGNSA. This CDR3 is CASSPSGTEYNEQFF. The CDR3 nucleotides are TGTGCCAGCAGCCCGTCGGGGACAGAGTACAATGAGCAGTTCTTC.

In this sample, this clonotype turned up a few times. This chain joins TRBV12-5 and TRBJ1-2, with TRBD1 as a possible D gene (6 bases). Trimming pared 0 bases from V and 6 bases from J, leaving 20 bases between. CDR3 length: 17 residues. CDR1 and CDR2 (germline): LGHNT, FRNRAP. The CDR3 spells CASGLVLGARPEHGYTF. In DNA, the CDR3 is TGTGCTAGTGGTTTGGTATTGGGGGCAAGACCCGAACATGGCTACACCTTC.

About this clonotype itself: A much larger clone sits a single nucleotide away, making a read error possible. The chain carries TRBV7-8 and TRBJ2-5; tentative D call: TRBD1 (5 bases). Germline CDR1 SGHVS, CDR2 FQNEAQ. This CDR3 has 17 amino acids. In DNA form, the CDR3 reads TGTGTCAGCAGCCAGATTGTAACCGGGCCCTCAGGGGAGACCCAGTACTTC. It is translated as CVSSQIVTGPSGETQYF. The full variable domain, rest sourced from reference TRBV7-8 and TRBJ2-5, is GAGVSQSPRYKVAKRGQDVALRCDPISGHVSLFWYQQALGQGPEFLTYFQNEAQLDKSGLPSDRFFAERPEGSVSTLKIQRTQQEDSAVYLCVSSQIVTGPSGETQYFGPGTRLLVL.

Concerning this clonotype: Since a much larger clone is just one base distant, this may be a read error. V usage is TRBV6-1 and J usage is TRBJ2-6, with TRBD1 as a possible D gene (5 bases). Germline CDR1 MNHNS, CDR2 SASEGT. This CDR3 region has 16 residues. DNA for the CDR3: TGTGCCAGCAGTGAAGGCAGGGCAATTGGGACCAACGTCCTGACTTTC. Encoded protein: CASSEGRAIGTNVLTF.

In nucleotides, the CDR3 is TGCGCCAGCAGCCCGGACAGGGGACATTACGAGCAGTACTTC. It translates to CASSPDRGHYEQYF. The chain carries TRBV4-1 and TRBJ2-7, with 9 bases that match TRBD1. V gave up 4 bases and J gave up 4 bases; unmatched junction bases: 5. This CDR3 spans 14 amino acids. Per the germline V gene, CDR1 is MGHRA and CDR2 is YSYEKL.

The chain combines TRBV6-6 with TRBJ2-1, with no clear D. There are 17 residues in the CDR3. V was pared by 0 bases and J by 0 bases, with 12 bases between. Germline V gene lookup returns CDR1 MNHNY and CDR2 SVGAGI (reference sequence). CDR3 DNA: TGTGCCAGCAGTTACTCGGCAGTTCCTAGCTCCTACAATGAGCAGTTCTTC. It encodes CASSYSAVPSSYNEQFF.

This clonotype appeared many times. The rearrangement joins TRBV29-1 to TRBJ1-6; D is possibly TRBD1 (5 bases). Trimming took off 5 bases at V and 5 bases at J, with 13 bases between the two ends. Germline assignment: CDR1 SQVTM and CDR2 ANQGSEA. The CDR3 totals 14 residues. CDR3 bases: TGCAGCGTTCGCCCGGGGGGGAATAATTCACCCCTCCACTTT. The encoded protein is CSVRPGGNNSPLHF.

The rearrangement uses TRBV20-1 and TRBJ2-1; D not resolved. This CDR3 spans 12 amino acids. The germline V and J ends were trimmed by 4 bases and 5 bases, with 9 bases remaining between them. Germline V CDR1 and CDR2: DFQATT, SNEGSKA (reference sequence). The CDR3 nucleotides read TGCAGTGCTACCGACCAAGACAATGAGCAGTTCTTC. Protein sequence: CSATDQDNEQFF.

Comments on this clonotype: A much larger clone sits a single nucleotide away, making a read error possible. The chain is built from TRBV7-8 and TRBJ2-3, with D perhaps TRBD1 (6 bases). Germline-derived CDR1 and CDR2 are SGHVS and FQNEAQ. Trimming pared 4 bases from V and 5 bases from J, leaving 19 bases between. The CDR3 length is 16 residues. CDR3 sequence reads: CASSSRRTVGIDTQYF. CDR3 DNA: TGTGCCAGCAGCTCCCGACGGACAGTTGGCATAGATACGCAGTATTTT. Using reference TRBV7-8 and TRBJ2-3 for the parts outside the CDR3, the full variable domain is GAGVSQSPRYKVAKRGQDVALRCDPISGHVSLFWYQQALGQGPEFLTYFQNEAQLDKSGLPSDRFFAERPEGSVSTLKIQRTQQEDSAVYLCASSSRRTVGIDTQYFGPGTRLTVL.

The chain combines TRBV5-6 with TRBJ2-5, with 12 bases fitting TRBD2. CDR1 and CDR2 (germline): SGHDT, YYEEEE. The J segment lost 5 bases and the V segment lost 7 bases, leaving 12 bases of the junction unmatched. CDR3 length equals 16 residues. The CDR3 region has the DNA TGTGCCAGCGACTATTCTAGCGGGGGGGCTGGGGAGACCCAGTACTTC. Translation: CASDYSSGGAGETQYF.

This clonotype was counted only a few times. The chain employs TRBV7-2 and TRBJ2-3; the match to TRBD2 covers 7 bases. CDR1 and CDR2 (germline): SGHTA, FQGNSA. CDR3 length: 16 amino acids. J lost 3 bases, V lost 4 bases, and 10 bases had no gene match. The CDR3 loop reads CASSWGGGGVTDTQYF. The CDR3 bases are TGTGCCAGCAGCTGGGGGGGGGGGGGGGTAACAGATACGCAGTATTTT.

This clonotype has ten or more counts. The CDR3 spells CASSLSYTPYQETQYF. Here the CDR3 DNA reads TGTGCCAGCAGCCTGTCCTATACACCGTACCAAGAGACCCAGTACTTC. The chain employs TRBV7-6 and TRBJ2-5, with D unresolved. Per germline, CDR1 SGHVS and CDR2 FNYEAQ. This CDR3 has 16 residues. The V end lost 5 bases, the J end lost 0 bases, and 16 bases lay between the germline ends. The entire variable domain, with the rest obtained from reference TRBV7-6 and TRBJ2-5, is as follows: GAGVSQSPRYKVTKRGQDVALRCDPISGHVSLYWYRQALGQGPEFLTYFNYEAQQDKSGLPNDRFSAERPEGSISTLTIQRTEQRDSAMYRCASSLSYTPYQETQYFGPGTRLLVL.

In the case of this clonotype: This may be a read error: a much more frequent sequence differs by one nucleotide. This CDR3 is CASSFFFSTGGDNEQFF. CDR3 nucleotides: TGTGCCAGCAGTTTTTTTTTTAGCACAGGAGGGGATAATGAGCAGTTCTTC. The V call is TRBV12-3 or TRBV12-4, the J call TRBJ2-1; a possible D gene is TRBD2 (6 bases). V gave up 3 bases and J gave up 7 bases, with 22 bases separating them. The CDR3 sequence is 17 residues long.

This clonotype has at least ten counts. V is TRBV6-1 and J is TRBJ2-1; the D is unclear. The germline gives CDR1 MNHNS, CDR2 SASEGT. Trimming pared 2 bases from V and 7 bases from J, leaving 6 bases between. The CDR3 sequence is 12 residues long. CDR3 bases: TGTGCCAGCAGTGAACTAGGAAATGAGCAGTTCTTC. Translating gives CASSELGNEQFF.

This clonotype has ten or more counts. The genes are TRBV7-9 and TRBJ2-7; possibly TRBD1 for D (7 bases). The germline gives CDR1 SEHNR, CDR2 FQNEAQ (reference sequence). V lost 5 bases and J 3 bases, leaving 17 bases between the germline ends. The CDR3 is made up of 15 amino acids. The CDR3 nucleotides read TGTGCCAGCAGCCCGCTGGAGGGGGCGGGCTACGAGCAGTACGTC. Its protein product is CASSPLEGAGYEQYV.

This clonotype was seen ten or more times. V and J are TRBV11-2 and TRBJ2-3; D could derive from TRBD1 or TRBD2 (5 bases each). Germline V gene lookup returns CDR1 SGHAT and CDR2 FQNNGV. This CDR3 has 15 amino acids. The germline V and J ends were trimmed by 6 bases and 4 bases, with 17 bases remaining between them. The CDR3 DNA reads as TGTGCCAGCAGGTTGGAGGCAGGGTTGGCAGATACGCAGTATTTT. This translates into CASRLEAGLADTQYF.

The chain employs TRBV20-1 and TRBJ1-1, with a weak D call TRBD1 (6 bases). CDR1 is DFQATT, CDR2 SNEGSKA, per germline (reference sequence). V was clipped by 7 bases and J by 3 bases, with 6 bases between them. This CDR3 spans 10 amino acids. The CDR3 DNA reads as TGCAGTGGGGGGCACACTGAAGCTTTCTTT. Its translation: CSGGHTEAFF.

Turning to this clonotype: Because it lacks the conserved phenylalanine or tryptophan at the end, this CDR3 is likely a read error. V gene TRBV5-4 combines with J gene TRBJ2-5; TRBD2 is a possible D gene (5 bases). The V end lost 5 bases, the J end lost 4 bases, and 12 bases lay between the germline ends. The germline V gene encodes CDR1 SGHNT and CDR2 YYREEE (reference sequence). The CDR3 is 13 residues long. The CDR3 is CASRYEGRETQYY. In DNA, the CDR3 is TGTGCCAGCAGGTACGAGGGTAGAGAGACCCAGTACTAC.

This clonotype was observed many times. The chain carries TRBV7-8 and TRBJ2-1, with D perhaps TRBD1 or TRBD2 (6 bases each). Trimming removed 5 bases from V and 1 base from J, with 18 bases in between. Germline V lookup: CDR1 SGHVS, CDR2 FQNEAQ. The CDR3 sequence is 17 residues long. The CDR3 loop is CASSHPRKGGSYNEQFF. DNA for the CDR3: TGTGCCAGCAGCCACCCACGCAAGGGGGGTTCCTACAATGAGCAGTTCTTC. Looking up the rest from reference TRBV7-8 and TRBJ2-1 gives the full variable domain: GAGVSQSPRYKVAKRGQDVALRCDPISGHVSLFWYQQALGQGPEFLTYFQNEAQLDKSGLPSDRFFAERPEGSVSTLKIQRTQQEDSAVYLCASSHPRKGGSYNEQFFGPGTRLTVL.

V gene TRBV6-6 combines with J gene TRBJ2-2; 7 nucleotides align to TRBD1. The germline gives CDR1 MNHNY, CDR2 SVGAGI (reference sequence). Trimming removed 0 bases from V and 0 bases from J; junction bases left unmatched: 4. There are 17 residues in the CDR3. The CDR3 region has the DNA TGTGCCAGCAGTTACTCCCCCGGGACAGCGAACACCGGGGAGCTGTTTTTT. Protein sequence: CASSYSPGTANTGELFF.

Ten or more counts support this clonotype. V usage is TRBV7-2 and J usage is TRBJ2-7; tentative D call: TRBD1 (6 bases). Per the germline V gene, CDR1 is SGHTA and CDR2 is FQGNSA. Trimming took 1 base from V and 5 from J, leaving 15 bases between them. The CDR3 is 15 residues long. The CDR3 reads CASSLESGVYDEQYF. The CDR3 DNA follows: TGTGCCAGCAGCTTAGAGTCAGGGGTTTACGACGAGCAGTACTTC. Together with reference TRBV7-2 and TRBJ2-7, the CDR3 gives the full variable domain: GAGVSQSPSNKVTEKGKDVELRCDPISGHTALYWYRQSLGQGLEFLIYFQGNSAPDKSGLPSDRFSAERTGGSVSTLTIQRTQQEDSAVYLCASSLESGVYDEQYFGPGTRLTVT.

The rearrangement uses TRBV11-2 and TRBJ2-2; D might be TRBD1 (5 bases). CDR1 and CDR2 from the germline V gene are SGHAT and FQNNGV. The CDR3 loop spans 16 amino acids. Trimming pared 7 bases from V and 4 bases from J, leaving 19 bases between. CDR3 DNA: TGTGCCAGCATCCGAGAGCAGGGCCCGAGCACCGGGGAGCTGTTTTTT. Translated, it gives CASIREQGPSTGELFF.

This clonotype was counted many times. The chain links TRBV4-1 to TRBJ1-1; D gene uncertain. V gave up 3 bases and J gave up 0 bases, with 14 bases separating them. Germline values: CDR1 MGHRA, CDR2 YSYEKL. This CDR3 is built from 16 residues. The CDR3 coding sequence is TGCGCCAGCAGCCAGGTCCAGACACAGCTGAACACTGAAGCTTTCTTT. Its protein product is CASSQVQTQLNTEAFF.

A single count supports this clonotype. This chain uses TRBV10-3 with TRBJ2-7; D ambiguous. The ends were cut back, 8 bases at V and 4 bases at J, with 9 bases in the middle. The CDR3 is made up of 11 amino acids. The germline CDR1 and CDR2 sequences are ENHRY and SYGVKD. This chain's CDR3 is CAIGEVYEQYV. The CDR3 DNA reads TGTGCCATCGGGGAAGTATACGAGCAGTACGTC.

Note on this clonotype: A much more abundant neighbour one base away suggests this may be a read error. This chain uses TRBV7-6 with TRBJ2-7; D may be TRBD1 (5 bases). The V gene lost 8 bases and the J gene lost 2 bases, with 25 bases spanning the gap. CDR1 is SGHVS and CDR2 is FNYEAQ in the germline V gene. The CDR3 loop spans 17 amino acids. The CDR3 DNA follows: TGTGCCAGCTGCCTACTATTCAGGGTCCCGAGAACCTACGAGCAGTACGTC. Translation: CASCLLFRVPRTYEQYV.

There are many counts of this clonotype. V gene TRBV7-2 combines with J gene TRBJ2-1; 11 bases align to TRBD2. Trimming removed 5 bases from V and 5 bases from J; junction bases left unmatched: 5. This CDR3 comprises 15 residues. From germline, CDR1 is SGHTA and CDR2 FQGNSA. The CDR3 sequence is CASSDSGGANNEQFF. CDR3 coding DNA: TGTGCCAGCAGCGATAGCGGGGGGGCGAACAATGAGCAGTTCTTC.